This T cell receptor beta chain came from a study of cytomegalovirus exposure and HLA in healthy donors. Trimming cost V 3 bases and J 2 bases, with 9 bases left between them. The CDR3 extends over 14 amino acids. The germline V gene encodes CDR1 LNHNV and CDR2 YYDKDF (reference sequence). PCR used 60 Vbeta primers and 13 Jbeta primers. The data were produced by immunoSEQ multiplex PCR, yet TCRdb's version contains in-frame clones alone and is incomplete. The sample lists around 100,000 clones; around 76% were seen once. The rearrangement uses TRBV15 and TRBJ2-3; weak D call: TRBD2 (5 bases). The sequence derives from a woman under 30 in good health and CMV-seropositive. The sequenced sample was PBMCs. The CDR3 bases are TGTGCCACCAGCAGGAGGGCCCCCACAGATACGCAGTATTTT. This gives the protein CATSRRAPTDTQYF.